This T cell receptor (beta chain) was found in a study of blood T cell repertoires in COVID-19. Across the study: Samples of COVID-19 (acute and convalescent) were obtained from the United States, Italy and Spain.

Per the study methods: For nucleated cells, counts were estimated from reference gene primer amplification. Produced via immunoSEQ multiplex PCR; TCRdb's table is partial and in-frame only. For V, J and clone size, that table is used; D and trimming come from the DNA. This sample has fewer than 500,000 clones, with about 85% found just once. Participant-given clinical history determined each cohort assignment. Sequencing was carried out using PBMCs or T cells enriched from blood (not recorded which). This receptor was taken from a woman between 18 and 30 years old with acute COVID-19.

CDR3 in amino acids: CAIGGQGAVGELFF. DNA for the CDR3: TGTGCCATCGGGGGACAGGGGGCCGTCGGGGAGCTGTTTTTT. The genes are TRBV10-3 and TRBJ2-2; 12 bases line up with TRBD1. Trimming cost V 8 bases and J 7 bases; bases outside gene matches: 5. CDR3 size: 14 residues. CDR1 and CDR2 (germline): ENHRY, SYGVKD.